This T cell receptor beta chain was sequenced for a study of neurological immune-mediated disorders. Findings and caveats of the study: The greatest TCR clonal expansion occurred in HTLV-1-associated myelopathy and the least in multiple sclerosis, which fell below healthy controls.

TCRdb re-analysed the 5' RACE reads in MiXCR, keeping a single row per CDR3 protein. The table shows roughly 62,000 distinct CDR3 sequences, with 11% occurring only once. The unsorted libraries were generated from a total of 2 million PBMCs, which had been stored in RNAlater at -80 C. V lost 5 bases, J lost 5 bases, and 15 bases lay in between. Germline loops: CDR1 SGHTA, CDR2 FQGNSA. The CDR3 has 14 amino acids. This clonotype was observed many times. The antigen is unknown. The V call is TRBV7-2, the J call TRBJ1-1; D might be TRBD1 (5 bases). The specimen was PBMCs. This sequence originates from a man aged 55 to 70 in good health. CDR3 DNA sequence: TGTGCCAGCAGCCCTTTTAGGGGAGGAACTGAAGCTTTCTTT. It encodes CASSPFRGGTEAFF.